A single sample gave rise to the 31 T cell receptor beta chains below, sequenced in a study of blood T cell repertoires in COVID-19. Libraries were prepared by immunoSEQ multiplex PCR; TCRdb keeps only in-frame clonotypes and omits some of them. The sample lists some 240,000 clones, about 83% occurring once. Sequencing was performed on peripheral blood. Receptors originate from a woman between 40 and 50 years old who had recovered from COVID-19.

The rearrangement joins TRBV7-9 to TRBJ2-5, with TRBD1 matching 7 bases. The CDR3 length is 16 residues. With 5 bases clipped from V and 2 bases from J, the junction kept 11 bases outside the gene matches. In germline, CDR1 is SEHNR, CDR2 FQNEAQ (reference sequence). In nucleotides, the CDR3 is TGTGCCAGCAGCCCTAGTGGGACAGCGATTCAAGAGACCCAGTACTTC. Translation gives CASSPSGTAIQETQYF. The entire variable domain, with the rest obtained from reference TRBV7-9 and TRBJ2-5, is as follows: DTGVSQNPRHKITKRGQNVTFRCDPISEHNRLYWYRQTLGQGPEFLTYFQNEAQLEKSRLLSDRFSAERPKGSFSTLEIQRTEQGDSAMYLCASSPSGTAIQETQYFGPGTRLLVL.

This chain links TRBV19 with TRBJ1-5; D uncertain. Trimming pared 3 bases from V and 2 bases from J, leaving 11 bases between. CDR1 and CDR2 from the germline V gene are LNHDA and SQIVND (reference sequence). The CDR3 extends over 15 amino acids. CDR3 nucleotides: TGTGCCAGTAGTATCCGGGGAGGTGGCAATCAGCCCCAGCATTTT. Translated: CASSIRGGGNQPQHF.

V and J are TRBV19 and TRBJ1-5; D is undetermined. The germline V and J ends were trimmed by 1 base and 2 bases, with 9 bases remaining between them. Germline lookup yields CDR1 LNHDA and CDR2 SQIVND (reference sequence). The CDR3 runs 15 residues. The CDR3 here is CASSIVGIGNQPQHF. CDR3 DNA sequence: TGTGCCAGTAGTATAGTCGGGATCGGCAATCAGCCCCAGCATTTT.

CDR3 DNA sequence: TGTGCCTGGAGTTTACAGGGTGGGTGGTCTGAAGCTTTCTTT. Protein: CAWSLQGGWSEAFF. The V gene is TRBV30, the J gene TRBJ1-1; D perhaps matches TRBD1 (6 bases). This CDR3 region has 14 residues. CDR1 and CDR2 (germline): GTSNPN, SVGIG (reference sequence). Trimming took 2 bases from V and 6 from J, leaving 16 bases between them. Full variable domain (rest looked up from reference TRBV30 and TRBJ1-1): SQTIHQWPATLVQPVGSPLSLECTVEGTSNPNLYWYRQAAGRGLQLLFYSVGIGQISSEVPQNLSASRPQDRQFILSSKKLLLSDSGFYLCAWSLQGGWSEAFFGQGTRLTVV.

V usage is TRBV16 and J usage is TRBJ1-1; a weak D match, TRBD1 (5 bases). Trimming took off 0 bases at V and 7 bases at J, with 12 bases between the two ends. The germline gives CDR1 KGHSY, CDR2 FQNENV. The CDR3 covers 14 residues. The DNA of the CDR3 is TGTGCCAGCAGCCAATCATACGGGGGTAGTGAAGCTTTCTTT. Amino acids: CASSQSYGGSEAFF.

The V and J genes are TRBV6-1 and TRBJ2-5; 8 nucleotides match TRBD2. Germline V gene sequence: CDR1 MNHNS, CDR2 SASEGT. The V and J ends lost 4 bases and 5 bases, in that order; junction bases with no gene match: 12. CDR3 length: 16 amino acids. The CDR3 bases are TGTGCCAGCAGTGCCGGGGTTCTCGGGGGGGCTGAGACCCAGTACTTC. Protein product: CASSAGVLGGAETQYF.

This chain connects TRBV5-1 to TRBJ2-1; 8 nucleotides agree with TRBD2. The CDR3 length is 16 residues. Germline loops: CDR1 SGHRS, CDR2 YFSETQ. V lost 2 bases to trimming and J lost 5 bases; unmatched junction nucleotides: 9. The CDR3 nucleotides are TGCGCCAGCAGCTTCTTGACGGGGGGGCTTGACAATGAGCAGTTCTTC. Encoded protein: CASSFLTGGLDNEQFF.

The chain employs TRBV5-1 and TRBJ2-3; 8 nucleotides line up with TRBD1. The CDR3 runs to 11 residues. Germline CDR1 reads SGHRS; CDR2 reads YFSETQ. With V trimmed by 7 bases and J by 6 bases, 1 base remained unmatched. CDR3 sequence (DNA): TGCGCCAGCCGGACAGGGGATACGCAGTATTTT. It is translated as CASRTGDTQYF. The full variable domain, in which reference TRBV5-1 and TRBJ2-3 provide the parts outside the CDR3, is KAGVTQTPRYLIKTRGQQVTLSCSPISGHRSVSWYQQTPGQGLQFLFEYFSETQRNKGNFPGRFSGRQFSNSRSEMNVSTLELGDSALYLCASRTGDTQYFGPGTRLTVL.

This clone has more than one count but fewer than ten. The chain carries TRBV6-2 or TRBV6-3 and TRBJ2-3; the D gene is possibly TRBD2 (5 bases). This CDR3 comprises 12 residues. Trimming cost V 0 bases and J 10 bases, with 8 bases left between them. In germline, CDR1 is MNHEY, CDR2 SVGEGT. DNA of the CDR3: TGTGCCAGCAGTTACTCGAAGGACTCGCAGTATTTT. The encoded protein is CASSYSKDSQYF.

The rearrangement uses TRBV10-3 and TRBJ2-3; D might be TRBD2 (6 bases). V lost 3 bases and J lost 0, with 13 bases in between. This CDR3 spans 16 amino acids. Germline CDR1 is ENHRY and CDR2 is SYGVKD. CDR3 residues: CAISDWGVLSTDTQYF. The CDR3 DNA reads as TGTGCCATCAGTGATTGGGGGGTCCTTAGCACAGATACGCAGTATTTT.

The CDR3 region has the DNA TGTGCCAGCAGCTTAGGGACAGGGATCGACGAGCAGTACTTC. Its protein product is CASSLGTGIDEQYF. The chain couples TRBV11-3 to TRBJ2-7, with 8 bases aligning to TRBD1. This CDR3 region has 14 residues. The germline CDR1 and CDR2 sequences are SGHNT and YENEEA. J gave up 5 bases and V 1 base, and 4 bases lay outside the gene matches.

The gene calls are TRBV2 and TRBJ2-1, with 8 bases identical to TRBD1. This CDR3 spans 13 amino acids. Germline CDR1 SNHLY, CDR2 FYNNEI. The V and J ends lost 6 bases and 7 bases, in that order; junction bases with no gene match: 5. In DNA form, the CDR3 reads TGTGCCAGCAGGGGACAGGTCGGGAATGAGCAGTTCTTC. It codes for CASRGQVGNEQFF. The entire variable domain, with the rest obtained from reference TRBV2 and TRBJ2-1, is as follows: EPEVTQTPSHQVTQMGQEVILRCVPISNHLYFYWYRQILGQKVEFLVSFYNNEISEKSEIFDDQFSVERPDGSNFTLKIRSTKLEDSAMYFCASRGQVGNEQFFGPGTRLTVL.

V gene TRBV15 combines with J gene TRBJ2-3, with 8 nucleotides matching TRBD1. This CDR3 is 16 amino acids long. After removal of 9 bases from V and 4 bases from J, the junction contained 15 bases not matched to a gene. Looked up from germline, CDR1 is LNHNV and CDR2 is YYDKDF (reference sequence). In DNA, the CDR3 is TGTGCCACTACCACCTCAGACAGGGGAATAGCAGATACGCAGTATTTT. Its translation: CATTTSDRGIADTQYF. The full variable domain, rest sourced from reference TRBV15 and TRBJ2-3, is DAMVIQNPRYQVTQFGKPVTLSCSQTLNHNVMYWYQQKSSQAPKLLFHYYDKDFNNEADTPDNFQSRRPNTSFCFLDIRSPGLGDTAMYLCATTTSDRGIADTQYFGPGTRLTVL.

The CDR3 is CASSLRQGVAEKLFF. In DNA, the CDR3 is TGTGCCAGCAGTTTACGACAGGGGGTTGCTGAAAAACTGTTTTTT. This chain joins TRBV28 and TRBJ1-4; TRBD1 matches 9 bases. CDR3 length equals 15 residues. CDR1 is MDHEN and CDR2 is SYDVKM in the germline V gene. V shed 2 bases, J shed 7 bases, and the junction held 5 bases outside the gene matches. The whole variable domain, remainder taken from reference TRBV28 and TRBJ1-4, is DVKVTQSSRYLVKRTGEKVFLECVQDMDHENMFWYRQDPGLGLRLIYFSYDVKMKEKGDIPEGYSVSREKKERFSLILESASTNQTSMYLCASSLRQGVAEKLFFGSGTQLSVL.

The gene calls are TRBV11-3 and TRBJ2-2; TRBD1 aligns across 11 bases. Losses at the gene ends were 5 bases for V and 8 bases for J; bases not matched to a gene: 7. CDR3 length: 15 amino acids. Germline CDR1 SGHNT, CDR2 YENEEA. In DNA, the CDR3 is TGTGCCAGCAGCAACCGGGACAGGGGGAGTGGGGAGCTGTTTTTT. Residues: CASSNRDRGSGELFF. Complete variable domain (other parts from reference TRBV11-3 and TRBJ2-2): EAGVVQSPRYKIIEKKQPVAFWCNPISGHNTLYWYLQNLGQGPELLIRYENEEAVDDSQLPKDRFSAERLKGVDSTLKIQPAELGDSAVYLCASSNRDRGSGELFFGEGSRLTVL.

The rearrangement uses TRBV9 and TRBJ2-1; 7 positions match TRBD2. This CDR3 is 15 amino acids long. Germline V gives CDR1 SGDLS, CDR2 YYNGEE. The V and J ends lost 0 bases and 2 bases, in that order; junction bases with no gene match: 2. The CDR3 reads CASSVGTSAYNEQFF. In nucleotides, the CDR3 is TGTGCCAGCAGCGTAGGGACTAGTGCCTACAATGAGCAGTTCTTC.

The gene calls are TRBV7-9 and TRBJ2-1, with D possibly TRBD1 on 6 matching bases. V lost 1 base, J lost 5 bases, and 9 bases lay in between. The CDR3 runs to 14 residues. Looked up from germline, CDR1 is SEHNR and CDR2 is FQNEAQ (reference sequence). CDR3 bases: TGTGCCAGCAGCTTAGGTGGACAGAACAATGAGCAGTTCTTC. Translating gives CASSLGGQNNEQFF.

About this clone: This same CDR3 is encoded by further DNA sequences in the sample. The CDR3 region is CASTPGHSYEQYF. CDR3 nucleotides: TGCGCCAGCACCCCGGGACACTCCTACGAGCAGTACTTC. V and J are TRBV10-2 and TRBJ2-7; maybe TRBD1 (6 bases). The CDR3 runs to 13 residues. The ends were cut back, 7 bases at V and 0 bases at J, with 10 bases in the middle. Germline assignment: CDR1 WSHSY and CDR2 SAAADI.

The chain joins TRBV5-1 to TRBJ1-1; 10 nucleotides match TRBD1. Trimming at V came to 4 bases and at J to 5 bases, leaving 2 bases not matched to a gene. The CDR3 is 13 amino acids. CDR1 is SGHRS and CDR2 is YFSETQ in the germline V gene. The CDR3 sequence is CASSLDRGTEAFF. In DNA form, the CDR3 reads TGCGCCAGCAGCCTGGACAGGGGGACTGAAGCTTTCTTT.

This clone appeared a single time. The chain combines TRBV15 with TRBJ1-2; D perhaps matches TRBD1 (6 bases). The CDR3 is 15 amino acids. V dropped 5 bases and J dropped 2 bases, with 15 bases sitting between them. From germline, CDR1 is LNHNV and CDR2 YYDKDF (reference sequence). The CDR3 protein is CATSSSRTANYGYTF. In nucleotides, the CDR3 is TGTGCCACCAGCTCTTCACGGACAGCCAACTATGGCTACACCTTC.

This clone was observed a handful of times. This chain joins TRBV12-3 or TRBV12-4 and TRBJ2-1, with 8 bases lining up with TRBD2. The trim removed 6 bases at V and 12 bases at J, leaving 7 bases unmatched. The CDR3 loop spans 12 amino acids. The CDR3 region is CASSPVSGGQFF. The CDR3 region has the DNA TGTGCCAGCAGCCCCGTGAGCGGGGGGCAGTTCTTC.

The rearrangement links TRBV6-6 to TRBJ2-1; 9 bases match TRBD2. The CDR3 length is 16 residues. Trimming at V came to 4 bases and at J to 4 bases, leaving 8 bases not matched to a gene. In germline, CDR1 is MNHNY, CDR2 SVGAGI (reference sequence). This CDR3 reads CASSFSTAGGYNEQFF. The DNA for the CDR3 is TGTGCCAGCAGTTTCTCCACGGCGGGGGGGTACAATGAGCAGTTCTTC.

The chain joins TRBV6-5 to TRBJ1-2; 9 nucleotides align to TRBD1. The V segment lost 6 bases and the J segment 5 bases; nucleotides outside the gene matches: 10. The germline V gene encodes CDR1 MNHEY and CDR2 SVGAGI. CDR3 size: 15 residues. The CDR3 DNA sequence: TGTGCCAGCAGCTATTTGGGACAGGGCCAGTATGGCTACACCTTC. Its translation is CASSYLGQGQYGYTF.

The chain carries TRBV9 and TRBJ1-4, with 7 bases that match TRBD1. The CDR3 is made up of 18 amino acids. Per the germline V gene, CDR1 is SGDLS and CDR2 is YYNGEE. V lost 0 bases and J lost 6; bases outside the gene matches: 14. The CDR3 bases are TGTGCCAGCAGCGTAGCTGCTGAAGTCGAGACAGGGCATGAAAAACTGTTTTTT. Translating it yields CASSVAAEVETGHEKLFF.

The chain links TRBV9 to TRBJ1-2; no reliable D call. CDR1 and CDR2 (germline): SGDLS, YYNGEE. V was cut by 0 bases and J by 5 bases, with 5 bases left in between. The CDR3 is 12 residues long. The CDR3 DNA sequence: TGTGCCAGCAGCGTAGACAAGTATGGCTACACCTTC. Its translation is CASSVDKYGYTF. Complete variable domain (other parts from reference TRBV9 and TRBJ1-2): DSGVTQTPKHLITATGQRVTLRCSPRSGDLSVYWYQQSLDQGLQFLIQYYNGEERAKGNILERFSAQQFPDLHSELNLSSLELGDSALYFCASSVDKYGYTFGSGTRLTVV.

This clone came up many times. The chain couples TRBV30 to TRBJ1-6; 7 bases map to TRBD1. V lost 2 bases to trimming and J lost 11 bases; unmatched junction nucleotides: 6. Looked up from germline, CDR1 is GTSNPN and CDR2 is SVGIG (reference sequence). The CDR3 contains 13 residues. For the CDR3, the DNA is TGTGCCTGGAGTCAGGGGGATCTGCCACCCCTCCACTTT. Its translation: CAWSQGDLPPLHF.

V is TRBV15 and J is TRBJ2-3, with D maybe TRBD1 (6 bases). Per the germline V gene, CDR1 is LNHNV and CDR2 is YYDKDF (reference sequence). Between the trimmed V and J ends, which lost 5 bases and 2 bases, there was a span of 11 bases. The CDR3 is made up of 14 amino acids. The CDR3 is CATSFDRTTDTQYF. The CDR3 DNA is TGTGCCACCAGCTTCGACAGGACCACAGATACGCAGTATTTT.

The V gene is TRBV19, the J gene TRBJ1-2, with TRBD1 matching over 7 bases. The CDR3 runs to 11 residues. V lost 10 bases, J lost 8 bases, and 7 bases stayed unmatched. The germline gives CDR1 LNHDA, CDR2 SQIVND (reference sequence). This CDR3 reads CATRTGWGYTF. The CDR3 DNA reads as TGTGCCACCAGGACAGGTTGGGGCTACACCTTC.

The chain has TRBV21-1 and TRBJ1-2; TRBD1 is taken as the D call from the table, unchecked against the DNA. TRBV21-1 constitutes a pseudogene. The CDR3 runs to 15 residues. Here the CDR3 reads CASSRGQLVGYGYTF. The CDR3 coding sequence is TGTGCCAGCAGCAGAGGACAGCTGGTGGGCTATGGCTACACCTTC.

This clone was seen a handful of times. J is TRBJ2-7 and V is TRBV28; D is undetermined. CDR1 and CDR2 (germline): MDHEN, SYDVKM. The V end lost 5 bases, the J end lost 3 bases, and 2 bases lay between the germline ends. This CDR3 comprises 10 residues. DNA for the CDR3: TGTGCCAGCAGTCACTACGAGCAGTACTTC. This encodes CASSHYEQYF.

The chain employs TRBV12-3 or TRBV12-4 and TRBJ2-1, with D uncertain. This CDR3 has 11 residues. The V and J ends lost 5 bases and 7 bases respectively, with 6 bases between them. The CDR3 protein is CASSLRNEQFF. CDR3 in DNA: TGTGCCAGCAGTCTCAGGAATGAGCAGTTCTTC.